Shown below are 9 T cell receptor beta chains from a single sample sequenced in a study of OX40 agonist ivuxolimab in advanced cancers. Some clones are missing from TCRdb's copy, which holds only in-frame ones; the method was immunoSEQ multiplex PCR. The sample has about 38,000 clones; around 83% are singletons. Sequenced material: CD4+ or CD8+ T cells sorted from blood, taken in a trial of the OX40 agonist ivuxolimab. All receptors derive from an adult with an advanced solid tumor such as melanoma, head and neck, liver or kidney cancer.

The rearrangement uses TRBV19 and TRBJ1-6; 8 bases agree with TRBD1. The V gene's germline CDR1 is LNHDA and CDR2 SQIVND (reference sequence). The CDR3 loop spans 14 amino acids. V lost 6 bases to trimming and J lost 2 bases; unmatched junction nucleotides: 0. The CDR3 region is CASRDRAYNSPLHF. CDR3 DNA sequence: TGTGCCAGTAGGGACAGGGCCTATAATTCACCCCTCCACTTT.

The chain carries TRBV5-1 and TRBJ2-1, with D tentatively TRBD1 (7 bases). Trimming took off 2 bases at V and 5 bases at J, with 14 bases between the two ends. Germline CDR1 SGHRS, CDR2 YFSETQ. CDR3 length: 15 residues. In DNA, the CDR3 is TGCGCCAGCAGCTTCACACAGGGGAGGAACAATGAGCAGTTCTTC. It is translated as CASSFTQGRNNEQFF.

The CDR3 DNA reads as TGTGCCAGCAGCTTGCGGCTAGGGGGCAATGAGCAGTTCTTC. Its translation is CASSLRLGGNEQFF. V usage is TRBV5-4 and J usage is TRBJ2-1; tentative D call: TRBD1 (6 bases). Germline V CDR1 and CDR2: SGHNT, YYREEE (reference sequence). Trimming took 1 base from V and 6 from J, leaving 11 bases between them. The CDR3 has 14 residues.

The rearrangement uses TRBV4-1 and TRBJ1-3; tentative D call: TRBD1 (5 bases). The CDR3 covers 14 residues. The V end was cut by 4 bases, the J end by 4 bases, with 11 bases between. Per the germline V gene, CDR1 is MGHRA and CDR2 is YSYEKL. CDR3 in amino acids: CASSPQGTGNTIYF. CDR3 DNA sequence: TGCGCCAGCAGCCCTCAGGGAACAGGAAACACCATATATTTT.

The V and J genes are TRBV6-5 and TRBJ1-5; unclear D gene. Germline CDR1 is MNHEY and CDR2 is SVGAGI. V was pared by 5 bases and J by 4 bases, with 12 bases between. This CDR3 contains 14 residues. For the CDR3, the DNA is TGTGCCAGCAGTACCCGACGGGGTAATCAGCCCCAGCATTTT. It codes for CASSTRRGNQPQHF.

The sample holds a few counts of this clone. This chain links TRBV6-6 with TRBJ2-7; the D gene could be TRBD1 or TRBD2 (5 bases each). Germline V lookup: CDR1 MNHNY, CDR2 SVGAGI (reference sequence). V was clipped by 0 bases and J by 7 bases, with 16 bases between them. The CDR3 loop spans 15 amino acids. The chain's CDR3 is CASSYSQGRSPEQYF. Written as DNA, the CDR3 is TGTGCCAGCAGTTACTCCCAGGGACGCAGTCCTGAGCAGTACTTC.

V and J are TRBV5-4 and TRBJ2-7; D unclear. CDR1 and CDR2 from the germline V gene are SGHNT and YYREEE (reference sequence). This CDR3 has 13 amino acids. V was pared by 0 bases and J by 4 bases, with 8 bases between. The CDR3 region is CASSLVPTYEQYF. The CDR3, as DNA: TGTGCCAGCAGCTTGGTACCCACGTACGAGCAGTACTTC.

The rearrangement links TRBV30 to TRBJ2-3, with TRBD2 identical over 7 bases. CDR1 and CDR2 from the germline V gene are GTSNPN and SVGIG (reference sequence). J gave up 2 bases and V 1 base, and 6 bases lay outside the gene matches. The length of the CDR3 is 15 residues. CDR3 protein: CAWSASSGITDTQYF. CDR3 sequence (DNA): TGTGCCTGGAGTGCCTCTAGCGGAATCACAGATACGCAGTATTTT.

V gene TRBV9 combines with J gene TRBJ2-7; D call uncertain. Germline assignment: CDR1 SGDLS and CDR2 YYNGEE. The CDR3 consists of 15 residues. Trimming took 4 bases from V and 3 from J, leaving 17 bases between them. The DNA of the CDR3 is TGTGCCAGCAGCCCCCAAGTTGGCCAGTTCTACGAGCAGTACTTC. It encodes CASSPQVGQFYEQYF.